The clone carrying this T cell receptor (beta chain) was observed a single time. Its antigen is currently unknown. The method was immunoSEQ multiplex PCR; TCRdb's version includes in-frame clones alone and lacks a portion of them. Seen here are about 73,000 clones, around 86% observed once, and the top ten hold 40% to 45%. The data are from a study of radiotherapy plus CTLA-4 blockade in lung cancer. Study conclusions and caveats: With interferon-beta, early dynamics of blood T cell clones were reported to best predict response. Tumor-derived TCR clones expanded in blood after radiotherapy plus ipilimumab.

This clonotype originated in a human donor with non-small cell lung cancer that progressed on radiotherapy plus ipilimumab. Sample: peripheral blood, taken from a patient treated with radiotherapy plus ipilimumab.

CDR3 coding DNA: TGTGCCTGGAGTGTCGGGGGGGCATATGGCTACACCTTC. Its protein product is CAWSVGGAYGYTF. This chain joins TRBV30 and TRBJ1-2; D is perhaps TRBD1 (6 bases). Per germline, CDR1 GTSNPN and CDR2 SVGIG (reference sequence). V was shortened by 0 bases and J by 5 bases, with 10 bases between the two germline ends. The CDR3 extends over 13 amino acids. Looking up the rest from reference TRBV30 and TRBJ1-2 gives the full variable domain: SQTIHQWPATLVQPVGSPLSLECTVEGTSNPNLYWYRQAAGRGLQLLFYSVGIGQISSEVPQNLSASRPQDRQFILSSKKLLLSDSGFYLCAWSVGGAYGYTFGSGTRLTVV.